These T cell receptor beta chains were read from a single sample in a study of molecular identifiers for immune sequencing clone quantification. TCRdb recomputed calls from the PCR reads with MiXCR, one row per CDR3 protein. The sample carries around 460,000 distinct CDR3 sequences, around 23% recorded once. Sequenced sample: naive CD8+ T cells from blood, with Jurkat cell RNA spiked in. The receptors originated from a human donor in good health. Some libraries in this study had Jurkat cell RNA spiked in. Both conserved end residues are trimmed from each CDR3. Only part of the rows carry a size: once, few, many, or a class if the clone is expanded.

clone_size	v_call	j_call	cdr3_aa
many	TRBV7-3	TRBJ2-3	ASSLLGDPDTQY
many	TRBV6-1	TRBJ2-7	ASNTRGTGGWEQY
many	TRBV13	TRBJ1-5	ASSTNRGQPQH
few	TRBV5-6	TRBJ2-7	ASSPAQGGAEQY
-	TRBV4-1	TRBJ1-1	ASSQPPARMNTEAF
-	TRBV20-1	TRBJ2-2	SAGREGYTGELF
-	TRBV20-1	TRBJ2-3	SARWGRTGDTQY
-	TRBV12-3/TRBV12-4	TRBJ2-1	ASSSLIWDEQF
-	TRBV5-5	TRBJ2-1	ASSLWSDNEQF
-	TRBV3-1	TRBJ2-2	ASSQVRGELF
many	TRBV5-4	TRBJ2-2	ASRSRGAGELF
-	TRBV20-1	TRBJ1-1	SARETYRGGWTEAF
many	TRBV29-1	TRBJ2-7	SVEVQTGFEQY
few	TRBV6-2/TRBV6-3	TRBJ1-1	ASSYRRPTEAF